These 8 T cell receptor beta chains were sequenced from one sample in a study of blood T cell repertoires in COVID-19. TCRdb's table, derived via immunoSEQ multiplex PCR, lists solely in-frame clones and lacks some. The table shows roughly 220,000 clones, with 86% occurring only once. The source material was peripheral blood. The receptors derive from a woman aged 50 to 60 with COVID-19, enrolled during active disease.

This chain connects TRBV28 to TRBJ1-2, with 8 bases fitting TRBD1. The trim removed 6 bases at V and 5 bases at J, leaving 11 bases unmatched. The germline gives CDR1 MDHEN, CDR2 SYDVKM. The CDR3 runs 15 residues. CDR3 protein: CASSRTGRRGYGYTF. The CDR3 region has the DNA TGTGCCAGCAGCCGGACAGGGAGAAGGGGTTATGGCTACACCTTC.

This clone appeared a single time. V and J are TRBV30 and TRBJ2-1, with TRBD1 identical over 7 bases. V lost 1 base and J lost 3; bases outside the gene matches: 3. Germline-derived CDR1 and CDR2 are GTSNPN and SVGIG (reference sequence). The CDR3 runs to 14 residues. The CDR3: CAWSAGTVYNEQFF. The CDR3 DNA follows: TGTGCCTGGAGTGCCGGGACAGTCTACAATGAGCAGTTCTTC.

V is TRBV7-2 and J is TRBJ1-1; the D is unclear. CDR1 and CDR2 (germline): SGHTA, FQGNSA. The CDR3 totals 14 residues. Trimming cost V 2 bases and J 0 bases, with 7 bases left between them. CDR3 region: CASSLKLVNTEAFF. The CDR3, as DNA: TGTGCCAGCAGCTTAAAGCTTGTGAACACTGAAGCTTTCTTT.

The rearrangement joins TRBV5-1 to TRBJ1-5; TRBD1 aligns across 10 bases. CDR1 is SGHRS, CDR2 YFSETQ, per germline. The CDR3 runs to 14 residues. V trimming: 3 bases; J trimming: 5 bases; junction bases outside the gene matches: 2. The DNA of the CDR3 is TGCGCCAGCAGCTCTGGACAGGGGGATCAGCCCCAGCATTTT. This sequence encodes CASSSGQGDQPQHF.

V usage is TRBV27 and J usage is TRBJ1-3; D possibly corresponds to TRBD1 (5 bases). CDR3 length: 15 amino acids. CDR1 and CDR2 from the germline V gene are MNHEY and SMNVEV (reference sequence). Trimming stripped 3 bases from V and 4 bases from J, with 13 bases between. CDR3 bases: TGTGCCAGCAGTTTGGGTGGGGCGACGGGAAACACCATATATTTT. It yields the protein CASSLGGATGNTIYF.

CDR3: CASSLRTFDQPQHF. CDR3 coding DNA: TGTGCCAGCAGTTTGAGGACATTCGATCAGCCCCAGCATTTT. The rearrangement uses TRBV27 and TRBJ1-5; D is perhaps TRBD1 (5 bases). The CDR3 is 14 amino acids. Per the germline V gene, CDR1 is MNHEY and CDR2 is SMNVEV (reference sequence). The V and J ends lost 3 bases and 5 bases respectively, with 11 bases between them.

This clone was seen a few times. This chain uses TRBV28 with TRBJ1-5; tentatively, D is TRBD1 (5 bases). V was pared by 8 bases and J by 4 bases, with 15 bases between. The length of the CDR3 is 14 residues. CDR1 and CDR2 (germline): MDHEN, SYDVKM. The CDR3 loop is CASVLGGFNQPQHF. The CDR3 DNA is TGTGCCAGCGTCCTGGGGGGGTTTAATCAGCCCCAGCATTTT. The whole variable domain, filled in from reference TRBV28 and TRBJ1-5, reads DVKVTQSSRYLVKRTGEKVFLECVQDMDHENMFWYRQDPGLGLRLIYFSYDVKMKEKGDIPEGYSVSREKKERFSLILESASTNQTSMYLCASVLGGFNQPQHFGDGTRLSIL.

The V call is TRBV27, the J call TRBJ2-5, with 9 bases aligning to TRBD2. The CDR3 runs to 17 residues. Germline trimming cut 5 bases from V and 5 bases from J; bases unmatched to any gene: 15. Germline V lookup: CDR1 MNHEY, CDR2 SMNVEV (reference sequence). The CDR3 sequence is CASSPHPGAGGSETQYF. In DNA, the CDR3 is TGTGCCAGCAGTCCTCACCCCGGGGCGGGGGGGAGTGAGACCCAGTACTTC.